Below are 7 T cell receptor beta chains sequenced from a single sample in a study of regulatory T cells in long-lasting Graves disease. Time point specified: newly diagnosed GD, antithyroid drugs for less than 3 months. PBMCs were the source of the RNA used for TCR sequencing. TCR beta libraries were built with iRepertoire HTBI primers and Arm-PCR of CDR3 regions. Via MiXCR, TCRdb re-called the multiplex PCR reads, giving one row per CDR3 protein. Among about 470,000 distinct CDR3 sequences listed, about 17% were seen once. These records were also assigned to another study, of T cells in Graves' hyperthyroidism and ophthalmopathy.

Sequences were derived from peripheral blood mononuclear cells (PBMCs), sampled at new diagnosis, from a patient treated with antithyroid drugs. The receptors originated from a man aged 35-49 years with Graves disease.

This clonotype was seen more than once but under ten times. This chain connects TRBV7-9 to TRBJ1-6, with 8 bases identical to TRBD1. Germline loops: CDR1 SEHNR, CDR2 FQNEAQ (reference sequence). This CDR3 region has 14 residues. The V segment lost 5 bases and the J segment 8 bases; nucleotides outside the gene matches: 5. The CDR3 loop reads CASSGGQGHSPLHF. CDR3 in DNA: TGTGCCAGCAGCGGAGGACAGGGCCATTCACCCCTCCACTTT. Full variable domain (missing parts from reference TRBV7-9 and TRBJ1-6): DTGVSQNPRHKITKRGQNVTFRCDPISEHNRLYWYRQTLGQGPEFLTYFQNEAQLEKSRLLSDRFSAERPKGSFSTLEIQRTEQGDSAMYLCASSGGQGHSPLHFGNGTRLTVT.

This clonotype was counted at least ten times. This CDR3 is CASSFRDRDYGYTF. As DNA, the CDR3 is TGTGCCAGCAGTTTCCGGGACAGAGACTATGGCTACACCTTC. This rearrangement joins TRBV12-3 or TRBV12-4 to TRBJ1-2; 7 bases are a match to TRBD1. Trimming at V came to 3 bases and at J to 3 bases, leaving 4 bases not matched to a gene. There are 14 residues in the CDR3.

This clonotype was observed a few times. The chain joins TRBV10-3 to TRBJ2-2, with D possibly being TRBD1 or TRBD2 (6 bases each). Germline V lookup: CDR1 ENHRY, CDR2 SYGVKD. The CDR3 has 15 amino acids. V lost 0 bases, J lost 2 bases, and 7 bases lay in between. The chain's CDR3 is CAISESGGNTGELFF. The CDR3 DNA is TGTGCCATCAGTGAGTCCGGGGGCAACACCGGGGAGCTGTTTTTT.

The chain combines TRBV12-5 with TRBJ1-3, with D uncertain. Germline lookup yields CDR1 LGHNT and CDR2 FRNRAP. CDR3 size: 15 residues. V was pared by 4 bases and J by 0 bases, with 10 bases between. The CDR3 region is CASGSNSGSGNTIYF. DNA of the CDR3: TGTGCTAGTGGTTCAAACAGTGGCTCTGGAAACACCATATATTTT. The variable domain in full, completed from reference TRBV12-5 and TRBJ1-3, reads DARVTQTPRHKVTEMGQEVTMRCQPILGHNTVFWYRQTMMQGLELLAYFRNRAPLDDSGMPKDRFSAEMPDATLATLKIQPSEPRDSAVYFCASGSNSGSGNTIYFGEGSWLTVV.

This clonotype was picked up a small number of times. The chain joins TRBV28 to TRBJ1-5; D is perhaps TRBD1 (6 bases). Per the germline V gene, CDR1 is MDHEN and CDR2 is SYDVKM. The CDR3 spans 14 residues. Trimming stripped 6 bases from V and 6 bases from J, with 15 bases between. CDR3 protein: CASRSGGGSQPQHF. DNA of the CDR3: TGTGCCAGCAGGTCGGGAGGGGGAAGTCAGCCCCAGCATTTT.

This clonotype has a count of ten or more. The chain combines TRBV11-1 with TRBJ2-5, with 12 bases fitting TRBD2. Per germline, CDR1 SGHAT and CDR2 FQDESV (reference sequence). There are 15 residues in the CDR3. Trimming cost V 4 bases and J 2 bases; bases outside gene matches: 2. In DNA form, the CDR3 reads TGTGCCAGCAGCTACGGACTAGCGGGGCAAGAGACCCAGTACTTC. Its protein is CASSYGLAGQETQYF.

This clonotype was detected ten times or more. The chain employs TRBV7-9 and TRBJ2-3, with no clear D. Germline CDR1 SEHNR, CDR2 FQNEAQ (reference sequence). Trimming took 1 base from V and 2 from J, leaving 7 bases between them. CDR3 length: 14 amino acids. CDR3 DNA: TGTGCCAGCAGCTTAGGGGATTACACAGATACGCAGTATTTT. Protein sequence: CASSLGDYTDTQYF.